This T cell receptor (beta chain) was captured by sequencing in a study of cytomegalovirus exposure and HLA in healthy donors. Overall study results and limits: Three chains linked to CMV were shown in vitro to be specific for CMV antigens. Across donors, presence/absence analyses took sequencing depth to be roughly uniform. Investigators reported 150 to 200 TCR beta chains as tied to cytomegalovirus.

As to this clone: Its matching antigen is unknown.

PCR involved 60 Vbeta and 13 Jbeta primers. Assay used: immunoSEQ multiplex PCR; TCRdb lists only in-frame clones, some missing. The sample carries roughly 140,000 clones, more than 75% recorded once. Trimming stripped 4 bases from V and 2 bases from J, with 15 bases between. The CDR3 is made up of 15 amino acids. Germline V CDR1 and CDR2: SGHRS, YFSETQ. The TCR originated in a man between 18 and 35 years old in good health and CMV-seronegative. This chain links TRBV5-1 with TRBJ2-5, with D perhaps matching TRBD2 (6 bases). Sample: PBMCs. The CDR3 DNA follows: TGCGCCAGCAGCGCGTGGTTAGCGGATCAAGAGACCCAGTACTTC. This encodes CASSAWLADQETQYF.